These 22 T cell receptor beta chains came from one sample sequenced in a study of Graves' ophthalmopathy and Graves' hyperthyroidism. RNA transcripts yielded amplified TCR beta CDR3 regions. HTBI primers served in a first-round RT-PCR, which a second-round multiplex PCR followed. Each CDR3 protein gets one entry after TCRdb re-called the multiplex PCR reads with MiXCR. Among hundreds of thousands of distinct CDR3 sequences, 20% to 25% were seen once, and the ten largest hold approximately 6.5%. Sequenced material: peripheral blood. These receptors came from a woman younger than 35 with stable Graves' hyperthyroidism. Some clones in this sample may be carry-over from other donors' samples.

The table lists this clonotype with a few counts. It may be a read error: a sequence one base away is much more abundant. V usage is TRBV19 and J usage is TRBJ1-5; no clear D. The germline gives CDR1 LNHDA, CDR2 SQIVND (reference sequence). CDR3 length: 17 residues. DNA of the CDR3: TGTGCCAGTAGTATGGAACCCCGGGTCGATAGCAGTCAGCCCCAGCATTTT. It encodes CASSMEPRVDSSQPQHF.

This clonotype was seen repeatedly, ten times or more. V is TRBV7-2 and J is TRBJ1-6, with 9 bases fitting TRBD1. V lost 5 bases, J lost 6 bases, and 5 bases stayed unmatched. This CDR3 spans 15 amino acids. Per germline, CDR1 SGHTA and CDR2 FQGNSA. The CDR3 DNA reads as TGTGCCAGCAGCGTAAACAGGGGGCGTAATTCACCCCTCCACTTT. As protein: CASSVNRGRNSPLHF.

In its sample, this clonotype was seen many times. The chain joins TRBV29-1 to TRBJ1-2; TRBD1 is a possible D gene (5 bases). This CDR3 region has 16 residues. V dropped 0 bases and J dropped 5 bases, with 19 bases sitting between them. Germline CDR1 and CDR2: SQVTM and ANQGSEA. The CDR3 nucleotides read TGCAGCGTTGAAGATCGTGTGGGGGAGGTTTTTTATGGCTACACCTTC. Its protein product is CSVEDRVGEVFYGYTF.

This clonotype was recorded many times. The gene calls are TRBV6-4 and TRBJ2-2; D gene unclear. The CDR3 covers 13 residues. The V end was cut by 2 bases, the J end by 7 bases, with 8 bases between. Germline V gene lookup returns CDR1 MRHNA and CDR2 SNTAGT. The CDR3 loop reads CASSDEPYGELFF. CDR3 DNA sequence: TGTGCCAGCAGTGACGAGCCATACGGGGAGCTGTTTTTT.

This clonotype was seen only once. The chain has TRBV6-1 and TRBJ1-5, with TRBD1 matching 10 bases. The CDR3 has 14 amino acids. Germline V gene sequence: CDR1 MNHNS, CDR2 SASEGT. With V trimmed by 7 bases and J by 5 bases, 5 bases remained unmatched. CDR3 loop: CASTEGQGHQPQHF. The CDR3 DNA sequence: TGTGCCAGCACCGAGGGACAGGGGCATCAGCCCCAGCATTTT.

This chain joins TRBV24-1 and TRBJ2-5; 8 nucleotides agree with TRBD1. The ends lost 4 bases at V and 4 bases at J; junction bases unmatched: 13. Germline V gene data show CDR1 as KGHDR and CDR2 as SFDVKD. The CDR3 totals 17 residues. The CDR3 loop reads CATSDTQTGADVETQYF. DNA for the CDR3: TGTGCCACCAGTGACACCCAGACAGGGGCGGATGTAGAGACCCAGTACTTC.

This clonotype has a count of ten or more. It may be a read error: a sequence one base away is much more abundant. The chain recombines TRBV12-3 or TRBV12-4 with TRBJ2-6; no clear D gene. The V and J ends lost 10 bases and 2 bases respectively, with 9 bases between them. This CDR3 region has 13 residues. The CDR3 DNA follows: TGTGCCATTTCTGACCCTGGGGCCAACGTCCTGACTTTC. This codes for CAISDPGANVLTF.

Ten or more counts support this clonotype. The chain has TRBV29-1 and TRBJ1-1; TRBD1 might be the D (6 bases). This CDR3 has 13 residues. The germline CDR1 and CDR2 sequences are SQVTM and ANQGSEA. V dropped 5 bases and J dropped 4 bases, with 14 bases sitting between them. The CDR3 DNA reads TGCAGCGTTCCCACAGGGCCCGTCACTGAAGCTTTCTTT. Translating it yields CSVPTGPVTEAFF.

This clonotype was detected only a few times. This chain connects TRBV2 to TRBJ1-5, with a tentative D call TRBD1 (6 bases). Germline V gene data show CDR1 as SNHLY and CDR2 as FYNNEI. This CDR3 has 18 residues. Trimming stripped 7 bases from V and 8 bases from J, with 30 bases between. CDR3 sequence (DNA): TGTGCCAGCACTGTCCCCCGGGGAGGGGGACCTGGGTTGGAGCCCCAGCATTTT. Translated, it gives CASTVPRGGGPGLEPQHF.

This clonotype has at least ten counts. This chain connects TRBV20-1 to TRBJ2-7; 8 bases align to TRBD2. CDR1 and CDR2 from the germline V gene are DFQATT and SNEGSKA (reference sequence). With 6 bases clipped from V and 3 bases from J, the junction kept 10 bases outside the gene matches. CDR3 length: 14 amino acids. The CDR3 bases are TGCAGTGCCGCCGGACGGAGCGGGGGCTACGAGCAGTACTTC. Its translation is CSAAGRSGGYEQYF.

The chain uses TRBV5-1 and TRBJ1-5; possible D gene TRBD1, 6 bases. Per germline, CDR1 SGHRS and CDR2 YFSETQ. CDR3 length: 15 residues. V shed 0 bases and J shed 1 base, with 8 bases lying between them. The CDR3 loop reads CASSLVGASNQPQHF. The CDR3 coding sequence is TGCGCCAGCAGCTTGGTGGGGGCCAGCAATCAGCCCCAGCATTTT.

The genes are TRBV15 and TRBJ2-5; D could derive from TRBD1 or TRBD2 (6 bases each). The V end was cut by 0 bases, the J end by 5 bases, with 19 bases between. Germline values: CDR1 LNHNV, CDR2 YYDKDF (reference sequence). The CDR3 runs to 17 residues. CDR3 protein: CATSRERGRGARETQYF. Written as DNA, the CDR3 is TGTGCCACCAGCAGAGAGAGGGGAAGGGGGGCGAGGGAGACCCAGTACTTC.

Many counts were recorded for this clonotype. CDR3 protein: CASSLGRGGYEQYF. The CDR3 nucleotides are TGTGCCAGCAGCTTAGGTAGAGGGGGCTACGAGCAGTACTTC. The chain recombines TRBV11-2 with TRBJ2-7, with D possibly being TRBD1 (6 bases). Germline CDR1 and CDR2: SGHAT and FQNNGV. This CDR3 comprises 14 residues. Trimming took 1 base from V and 3 from J, leaving 10 bases between them.

V gene TRBV19 combines with J gene TRBJ1-5; 9 bases agree with TRBD1. This CDR3 has 15 amino acids. Germline V gene data show CDR1 as LNHDA and CDR2 as SQIVND (reference sequence). V gave up 7 bases and J gave up 6 bases; unmatched junction bases: 10. CDR3 residues: CASKGTGGSIQPQHF. Here the CDR3 DNA reads TGTGCCAGTAAGGGTACAGGGGGCTCAATTCAGCCCCAGCATTTT.

This clonotype appeared many times. The V gene is TRBV7-2, the J gene TRBJ2-5; D unclear. Germline assignment: CDR1 SGHTA and CDR2 FQGNSA. This CDR3 region has 11 residues. The V gene lost 4 bases and the J gene lost 9 bases, with 9 bases spanning the gap. CDR3 DNA sequence: TGTGCCAGCAGCTGGACCGGGTCCCAGTACTTC. Its translation: CASSWTGSQYF.

This clonotype occurred many times. This rearrangement joins TRBV2 to TRBJ2-5; D gene uncertain. Germline CDR1 reads SNHLY; CDR2 reads FYNNEI. CDR3 length: 15 amino acids. V lost 6 bases, J lost 3 bases, and 17 bases lay in between. CDR3 sequence: CASRRRLAVKETQYF. Here the CDR3 DNA reads TGTGCCAGCAGGAGAAGATTGGCCGTTAAAGAGACCCAGTACTTC.

This clonotype was picked up many times. The chain couples TRBV24-1 to TRBJ2-2; no clear D. Trimming shortened V by 3 bases and J by 4 bases, and 14 bases separated the two germline ends. The germline V gene encodes CDR1 KGHDR and CDR2 SFDVKD. This CDR3 has 16 amino acids. The CDR3 DNA sequence: TGTGCCACCAGTGATCGTAGTTGGCGTAGCACCGGGGAGCTGTTTTTT. Residues: CATSDRSWRSTGELFF.

The J gene is TRBJ2-7, the V gene TRBV7-9, with TRBD2 matching 10 bases. The CDR3 consists of 15 residues. From germline, CDR1 is SEHNR and CDR2 FQNEAQ (reference sequence). Trimming at V came to 5 bases and at J to 3 bases, leaving 7 bases not matched to a gene. CDR3 sequence: CASSRGTSVLYEQYF. As DNA, the CDR3 is TGTGCCAGCAGCCGCGGGACTAGCGTCCTCTACGAGCAGTACTTC.

This clonotype was detected many times. V is TRBV28 and J is TRBJ2-4, with D perhaps assigned TRBD1 or TRBD2 (7 bases each). The CDR3 sequence is 16 residues long. From germline, CDR1 is MDHEN and CDR2 SYDVKM. The V gene lost 7 bases and the J gene lost 3 bases, with 19 bases spanning the gap. CDR3 sequence: CASTQGGARNKNIQYF. CDR3 bases: TGTGCCAGCACCCAGGGGGGGGCTAGGAACAAAAACATTCAGTACTTC.

This clonotype occurred many times. The chain has TRBV20-1 and TRBJ2-7; no firm D call. Trimming took 3 bases from V and 7 from J, leaving 4 bases between them. The CDR3 runs to 9 residues. Germline values: CDR1 DFQATT, CDR2 SNEGSKA (reference sequence). The CDR3 loop is CSASIEQYF. CDR3 DNA: TGCAGTGCTAGTATTGAGCAGTACTTC.

This clonotype was detected many times. The genes are TRBV6-1 and TRBJ1-6, with 8 bases fitting TRBD1. V gave up 6 bases and J gave up 7 bases; unmatched junction bases: 5. Per germline, CDR1 MNHNS and CDR2 SASEGT. The CDR3 spans 14 residues. The CDR3 region has the DNA TGTGCCAGCAGATGGGGACAGGAGAATTCACCCCTCCACTTT. The encoded protein is CASRWGQENSPLHF.

This clonotype was detected a few times. The V and J genes are TRBV20-1 and TRBJ2-7; the D gene is possibly TRBD2 (7 bases). The V gene's germline CDR1 is DFQATT and CDR2 SNEGSKA (reference sequence). The germline V and J ends were trimmed by 3 bases and 2 bases, with 14 bases remaining between them. The CDR3 extends over 14 amino acids. CDR3 region: CSARGGGYTYEQYF. CDR3 coding DNA: TGCAGTGCTAGGGGCGGGGGCTACACCTACGAGCAGTACTTC.